These T cell receptor beta chains were read from a single sample in a study of blood T cell repertoires in COVID-19. Sequencing was performed with immunoSEQ multiplex PCR; in TCRdb, only in-frame clones are kept and a portion is missing. There are 93,000 or so clones in the sample; roughly nine tenths occur only once, and approximately 3.5% lies in the top ten. Material for sequencing was peripheral blood. These receptors were taken from a woman aged 55-75 years with acute or convalescent COVID-19. Both conserved end residues are part of each CDR3. Fields, in order: CDR3 DNA, CDR3 protein, clone size, CDR3 length, D gene, J gene, V gene. The D gene is left open where the match is weak. Clone size is not always given. Where it is, it says once, few, many or a class for expanded clones.

CDR3nt: TGTGCCAGCGCCGGGACTAGCGGGACAACAGATACGCAGTATTTT
CDR3aa: CASAGTSGTTDTQYF
abundance: -
len: 15
d_gene: TRBD2
j_gene: TRBJ2-3
v_gene: TRBV7-9

CDR3nt: TGCGCCAGCAGCCTCAGGGGGACTCGGTCACCCCTCCACTTT
CDR3aa: CASSLRGTRSPLHF
abundance: -
len: 14
d_gene: TRBD1
j_gene: TRBJ1-6
v_gene: TRBV5-1

CDR3nt: TGCGCCAGCAGCTTGGGACAGGGTTACAATGAGCAGTTCTTC
CDR3aa: CASSLGQGYNEQFF
abundance: -
len: 14
d_gene: TRBD1
j_gene: TRBJ2-1
v_gene: TRBV5-1

CDR3nt: TGTGCCAGCAGTTCCTTCTACGAGCAGTACTTC
CDR3aa: CASSSFYEQYF
abundance: -
len: 11
d_gene: -
j_gene: TRBJ2-7
v_gene: TRBV12-3/TRBV12-4

CDR3nt: TGTGCCAGCAGTAGCGCGACAGGGGGGTTACAGCCCCAGCATTTT
CDR3aa: CASSSATGGLQPQHF
abundance: -
len: 15
d_gene: TRBD1
j_gene: TRBJ1-5
v_gene: TRBV28

CDR3nt: TGCGCCAGCAGCTCGGGACAGGGTCGCGGCTACACCTTC
CDR3aa: CASSSGQGRGYTF
abundance: -
len: 13
d_gene: TRBD1
j_gene: TRBJ1-2
v_gene: TRBV5-1

CDR3nt: TGTGCCAGCAGTTTACCCGGGACAGAAGCTTTCTTT
CDR3aa: CASSLPGTEAFF
abundance: -
len: 12
d_gene: -
j_gene: TRBJ1-1
v_gene: TRBV12-3/TRBV12-4

CDR3nt: TGTGCCAGCAGCCGCCGGCGGGGAATGATCTATGGCTACACCTTC
CDR3aa: CASSRRRGMIYGYTF
abundance: -
len: 15
d_gene: -
j_gene: TRBJ1-2
v_gene: TRBV28

CDR3nt: TGTGCCAGCAGCTTAGAGCGGGGGGGGAAACTGTTTTTT
CDR3aa: CASSLERGGKLFF
abundance: -
len: 13
d_gene: -
j_gene: TRBJ1-4
v_gene: TRBV11-2

CDR3nt: TGTGCCAGCAGCGCCCCCCTGGGGACTAGCGTTTACAATGAGCAGTTCTTC
CDR3aa: CASSAPLGTSVYNEQFF
abundance: -
len: 17
d_gene: TRBD2
j_gene: TRBJ2-1
v_gene: TRBV9

CDR3nt: TGCAGCGTTGAAGACGCCGGGACTAGCGGGAGCGAGGAGCTGTTTTTT
CDR3aa: CSVEDAGTSGSEELFF
abundance: -
len: 16
d_gene: TRBD2
j_gene: TRBJ2-2
v_gene: TRBV29-1

CDR3nt: TGTGCCATCAGTGAGTCGGCCCCAGAGACCCAGTACTTC
CDR3aa: CAISESAPETQYF
abundance: -
len: 13
d_gene: -
j_gene: TRBJ2-5
v_gene: TRBV10-3

CDR3nt: TGTGCCAGCAGTGAAGCGTACACAGTCTCTGGGGCCAACGTCCTGACTTTC
CDR3aa: CASSEAYTVSGANVLTF
abundance: once
len: 17
d_gene: -
j_gene: TRBJ2-6
v_gene: TRBV6-1

CDR3nt: TGTGCCAGCAGTAAGGGACAGGGATACTCCTACGAGCAGTACTTC
CDR3aa: CASSKGQGYSYEQYF
abundance: -
len: 15
d_gene: TRBD1
j_gene: TRBJ2-7
v_gene: TRBV6-5

CDR3nt: TGTGCCAGTTGGGGGGGGAATCATGAAAAACTGTTTTTT
CDR3aa: CASWGGNHEKLFF
abundance: -
len: 13
d_gene: -
j_gene: TRBJ1-4
v_gene: TRBV28

CDR3nt: TGTGCCAGCAGCCCCGGCGACAGGGGGCTAGCAGATACGCAGTATTTT
CDR3aa: CASSPGDRGLADTQYF
abundance: -
len: 16
d_gene: TRBD1
j_gene: TRBJ2-3
v_gene: TRBV7-9

CDR3nt: TGTGCCAGTAGTCCAGGGCTAAGAGCTGAAGCTTTCTTT
CDR3aa: CASSPGLRAEAFF
abundance: -
len: 13
d_gene: -
j_gene: TRBJ1-1
v_gene: TRBV19

CDR3nt: TGTGCCAGCTCCCCCGCAGGGTTCGAGCAGTACTTC
CDR3aa: CASSPAGFEQYF
abundance: -
len: 12
d_gene: -
j_gene: TRBJ2-7
v_gene: TRBV3-1/TRBV3-2

CDR3nt: TGTGCCAGCAGTCGACTAGCGGTAGGGACAGATACGCAGTATTTT
CDR3aa: CASSRLAVGTDTQYF
abundance: -
len: 15
d_gene: TRBD2
j_gene: TRBJ2-3
v_gene: TRBV6-5

CDR3nt: TGTGCCAGCAGCTCAGACCAGACAGGGACAATGAACACTGAAGCTTTCTTT
CDR3aa: CASSSDQTGTMNTEAFF
abundance: -
len: 17
d_gene: TRBD1
j_gene: TRBJ1-1
v_gene: TRBV7-8

CDR3nt: TGTGCCAGCAGCTTAGGACTAGCGGGGAACAATGAGCAGTTCTTC
CDR3aa: CASSLGLAGNNEQFF
abundance: -
len: 15
d_gene: TRBD2
j_gene: TRBJ2-1
v_gene: TRBV11-3

CDR3nt: TGTGCCAGCAGCTTAGAGATAGCGGGAGGTCGTACAGATACGCAGTATTTT
CDR3aa: CASSLEIAGGRTDTQYF
abundance: -
len: 17
d_gene: TRBD2
j_gene: TRBJ2-3
v_gene: TRBV7-9

CDR3nt: TGTGCCGGACAGGGGGCGAACAATCAGCCCCAGCATTTT
CDR3aa: CAGQGANNQPQHF
abundance: -
len: 13
d_gene: TRBD1
j_gene: TRBJ1-5
v_gene: TRBV6-5

CDR3nt: TGTGCCAGCAGCCAAGATTTCCCTAGCGGGAGAAATAGTCTCTACAATGAGCAGTTCTTC
CDR3aa: CASSQDFPSGRNSLYNEQFF
abundance: -
len: 20
d_gene: TRBD2
j_gene: TRBJ2-1
v_gene: TRBV3-1/TRBV3-2

CDR3nt: TGTGCCAGCAGCTTACAGGTGTCCTATAATTCACCCCTCCACTTT
CDR3aa: CASSLQVSYNSPLHF
abundance: few
len: 15
d_gene: -
j_gene: TRBJ1-6
v_gene: TRBV7-2

CDR3nt: TGCGCCAGCGGGCCCGGGACTATGAACACTGAAGCTTTCTTT
CDR3aa: CASGPGTMNTEAFF
abundance: once
len: 14
d_gene: -
j_gene: TRBJ1-1
v_gene: TRBV5-1

CDR3nt: TGTGCCTGGAGTGTACGAGGGGCCAAAAACATTCAGTACTTC
CDR3aa: CAWSVRGAKNIQYF
abundance: -
len: 14
d_gene: -
j_gene: TRBJ2-4
v_gene: TRBV30

CDR3nt: TGTGCCAGCAGTGGACAGGGCGGAGATGAGCAGTTCTTC
CDR3aa: CASSGQGGDEQFF
abundance: -
len: 13
d_gene: TRBD1
j_gene: TRBJ2-1
v_gene: TRBV25-1

CDR3nt: TGTGCCAGCAGCCTATCCAGGGGGTATGGCTACACCTTC
CDR3aa: CASSLSRGYGYTF
abundance: -
len: 13
d_gene: TRBD1
j_gene: TRBJ1-2
v_gene: TRBV3-1/TRBV3-2

CDR3nt: TGTGCCAGTTCCGGGACTAGCGGGAGAAAGTCCTACAATGAGCAGTTCTTC
CDR3aa: CASSGTSGRKSYNEQFF
abundance: -
len: 17
d_gene: TRBD2
j_gene: TRBJ2-1
v_gene: TRBV10-3

CDR3nt: TGTGCCAGCAGTTACGGAGACAGCAGCAACGAGCAGTACTTC
CDR3aa: CASSYGDSSNEQYF
abundance: -
len: 14
d_gene: -
j_gene: TRBJ2-7
v_gene: TRBV6-6

CDR3nt: TGTGCCAGCAGCTTGGACTACACAGATACGCAGTATTTT
CDR3aa: CASSLDYTDTQYF
abundance: -
len: 13
d_gene: -
j_gene: TRBJ2-3
v_gene: TRBV5-6

CDR3nt: TGTGCCAGTAGTATAGATCTCCCTAGCGGGAGGGCCTACGAGCAGTACTTC
CDR3aa: CASSIDLPSGRAYEQYF
abundance: -
len: 17
d_gene: TRBD2
j_gene: TRBJ2-7
v_gene: TRBV19

CDR3nt: TGTGCCAGCATAAGGACTAGCGGGAGTAGTGAGCAGTTCTTC
CDR3aa: CASIRTSGSSEQFF
abundance: -
len: 14
d_gene: TRBD2
j_gene: TRBJ2-1
v_gene: TRBV6-5

CDR3nt: TGTGCCAGCAGCTTTCAAAGCGACAGTTTATGGAAGCCCCAGCATTTT
CDR3aa: CASSFQSDSLWKPQHF
abundance: -
len: 16
d_gene: -
j_gene: TRBJ1-5
v_gene: TRBV7-3

CDR3nt: TGTGCCAGCAGCAAAACAGGGATCACAGATACGCAGTATTTT
CDR3aa: CASSKTGITDTQYF
abundance: -
len: 14
d_gene: -
j_gene: TRBJ2-3
v_gene: TRBV11-3

CDR3nt: TGTGCCAGCAGCTCGTCCGAACTAGCGGGAGGGGGAGAGACCCAGTACTTC
CDR3aa: CASSSSELAGGGETQYF
abundance: -
len: 17
d_gene: -
j_gene: TRBJ2-5
v_gene: TRBV12-1

CDR3nt: TGTGCCAGCACTACCAGGGCGGGGGGCTACACCTTC
CDR3aa: CASTTRAGGYTF
abundance: -
len: 12
d_gene: -
j_gene: TRBJ1-2
v_gene: TRBV28

CDR3nt: TGCGCCAGCAGCTCCCGGACCGGACAAAATCAGCCCCAGCATTTT
CDR3aa: CASSSRTGQNQPQHF
abundance: few
len: 15
d_gene: -
j_gene: TRBJ1-5
v_gene: TRBV5-1

CDR3nt: TGTGCCAGCAGCGCAATGGGGGGACAGGGAATCAACTATGGCTACACCTTC
CDR3aa: CASSAMGGQGINYGYTF
abundance: once
len: 17
d_gene: TRBD1
j_gene: TRBJ1-2
v_gene: TRBV11-3

CDR3nt: TGTGCCAGCAATAAAGACAGTTCCTACAATGAGCAGTTCTTC
CDR3aa: CASNKDSSYNEQFF
abundance: -
len: 14
d_gene: -
j_gene: TRBJ2-1
v_gene: TRBV28

CDR3nt: TGTGCCAGTAGTACGGACAGTGCTGGAAACACCATATATTTT
CDR3aa: CASSTDSAGNTIYF
abundance: -
len: 14
d_gene: -
j_gene: TRBJ1-3
v_gene: TRBV19

CDR3nt: TGTGCCAGCAGCTTAAGGACAGTAACTAATGAAAAACTGTTTTTT
CDR3aa: CASSLRTVTNEKLFF
abundance: -
len: 15
d_gene: -
j_gene: TRBJ1-4
v_gene: TRBV7-9

CDR3nt: TGTGCCAGTAGTAGGACTAGCGGCAGCTCCTACAATGAGCAGTTCTTC
CDR3aa: CASSRTSGSSYNEQFF
abundance: -
len: 16
d_gene: TRBD2
j_gene: TRBJ2-1
v_gene: TRBV19

CDR3nt: TGTGCCAGCACGAGTCTTACGCGGAACACTGAAGCTTTCTTT
CDR3aa: CASTSLTRNTEAFF
abundance: -
len: 14
d_gene: -
j_gene: TRBJ1-1
v_gene: TRBV6-5